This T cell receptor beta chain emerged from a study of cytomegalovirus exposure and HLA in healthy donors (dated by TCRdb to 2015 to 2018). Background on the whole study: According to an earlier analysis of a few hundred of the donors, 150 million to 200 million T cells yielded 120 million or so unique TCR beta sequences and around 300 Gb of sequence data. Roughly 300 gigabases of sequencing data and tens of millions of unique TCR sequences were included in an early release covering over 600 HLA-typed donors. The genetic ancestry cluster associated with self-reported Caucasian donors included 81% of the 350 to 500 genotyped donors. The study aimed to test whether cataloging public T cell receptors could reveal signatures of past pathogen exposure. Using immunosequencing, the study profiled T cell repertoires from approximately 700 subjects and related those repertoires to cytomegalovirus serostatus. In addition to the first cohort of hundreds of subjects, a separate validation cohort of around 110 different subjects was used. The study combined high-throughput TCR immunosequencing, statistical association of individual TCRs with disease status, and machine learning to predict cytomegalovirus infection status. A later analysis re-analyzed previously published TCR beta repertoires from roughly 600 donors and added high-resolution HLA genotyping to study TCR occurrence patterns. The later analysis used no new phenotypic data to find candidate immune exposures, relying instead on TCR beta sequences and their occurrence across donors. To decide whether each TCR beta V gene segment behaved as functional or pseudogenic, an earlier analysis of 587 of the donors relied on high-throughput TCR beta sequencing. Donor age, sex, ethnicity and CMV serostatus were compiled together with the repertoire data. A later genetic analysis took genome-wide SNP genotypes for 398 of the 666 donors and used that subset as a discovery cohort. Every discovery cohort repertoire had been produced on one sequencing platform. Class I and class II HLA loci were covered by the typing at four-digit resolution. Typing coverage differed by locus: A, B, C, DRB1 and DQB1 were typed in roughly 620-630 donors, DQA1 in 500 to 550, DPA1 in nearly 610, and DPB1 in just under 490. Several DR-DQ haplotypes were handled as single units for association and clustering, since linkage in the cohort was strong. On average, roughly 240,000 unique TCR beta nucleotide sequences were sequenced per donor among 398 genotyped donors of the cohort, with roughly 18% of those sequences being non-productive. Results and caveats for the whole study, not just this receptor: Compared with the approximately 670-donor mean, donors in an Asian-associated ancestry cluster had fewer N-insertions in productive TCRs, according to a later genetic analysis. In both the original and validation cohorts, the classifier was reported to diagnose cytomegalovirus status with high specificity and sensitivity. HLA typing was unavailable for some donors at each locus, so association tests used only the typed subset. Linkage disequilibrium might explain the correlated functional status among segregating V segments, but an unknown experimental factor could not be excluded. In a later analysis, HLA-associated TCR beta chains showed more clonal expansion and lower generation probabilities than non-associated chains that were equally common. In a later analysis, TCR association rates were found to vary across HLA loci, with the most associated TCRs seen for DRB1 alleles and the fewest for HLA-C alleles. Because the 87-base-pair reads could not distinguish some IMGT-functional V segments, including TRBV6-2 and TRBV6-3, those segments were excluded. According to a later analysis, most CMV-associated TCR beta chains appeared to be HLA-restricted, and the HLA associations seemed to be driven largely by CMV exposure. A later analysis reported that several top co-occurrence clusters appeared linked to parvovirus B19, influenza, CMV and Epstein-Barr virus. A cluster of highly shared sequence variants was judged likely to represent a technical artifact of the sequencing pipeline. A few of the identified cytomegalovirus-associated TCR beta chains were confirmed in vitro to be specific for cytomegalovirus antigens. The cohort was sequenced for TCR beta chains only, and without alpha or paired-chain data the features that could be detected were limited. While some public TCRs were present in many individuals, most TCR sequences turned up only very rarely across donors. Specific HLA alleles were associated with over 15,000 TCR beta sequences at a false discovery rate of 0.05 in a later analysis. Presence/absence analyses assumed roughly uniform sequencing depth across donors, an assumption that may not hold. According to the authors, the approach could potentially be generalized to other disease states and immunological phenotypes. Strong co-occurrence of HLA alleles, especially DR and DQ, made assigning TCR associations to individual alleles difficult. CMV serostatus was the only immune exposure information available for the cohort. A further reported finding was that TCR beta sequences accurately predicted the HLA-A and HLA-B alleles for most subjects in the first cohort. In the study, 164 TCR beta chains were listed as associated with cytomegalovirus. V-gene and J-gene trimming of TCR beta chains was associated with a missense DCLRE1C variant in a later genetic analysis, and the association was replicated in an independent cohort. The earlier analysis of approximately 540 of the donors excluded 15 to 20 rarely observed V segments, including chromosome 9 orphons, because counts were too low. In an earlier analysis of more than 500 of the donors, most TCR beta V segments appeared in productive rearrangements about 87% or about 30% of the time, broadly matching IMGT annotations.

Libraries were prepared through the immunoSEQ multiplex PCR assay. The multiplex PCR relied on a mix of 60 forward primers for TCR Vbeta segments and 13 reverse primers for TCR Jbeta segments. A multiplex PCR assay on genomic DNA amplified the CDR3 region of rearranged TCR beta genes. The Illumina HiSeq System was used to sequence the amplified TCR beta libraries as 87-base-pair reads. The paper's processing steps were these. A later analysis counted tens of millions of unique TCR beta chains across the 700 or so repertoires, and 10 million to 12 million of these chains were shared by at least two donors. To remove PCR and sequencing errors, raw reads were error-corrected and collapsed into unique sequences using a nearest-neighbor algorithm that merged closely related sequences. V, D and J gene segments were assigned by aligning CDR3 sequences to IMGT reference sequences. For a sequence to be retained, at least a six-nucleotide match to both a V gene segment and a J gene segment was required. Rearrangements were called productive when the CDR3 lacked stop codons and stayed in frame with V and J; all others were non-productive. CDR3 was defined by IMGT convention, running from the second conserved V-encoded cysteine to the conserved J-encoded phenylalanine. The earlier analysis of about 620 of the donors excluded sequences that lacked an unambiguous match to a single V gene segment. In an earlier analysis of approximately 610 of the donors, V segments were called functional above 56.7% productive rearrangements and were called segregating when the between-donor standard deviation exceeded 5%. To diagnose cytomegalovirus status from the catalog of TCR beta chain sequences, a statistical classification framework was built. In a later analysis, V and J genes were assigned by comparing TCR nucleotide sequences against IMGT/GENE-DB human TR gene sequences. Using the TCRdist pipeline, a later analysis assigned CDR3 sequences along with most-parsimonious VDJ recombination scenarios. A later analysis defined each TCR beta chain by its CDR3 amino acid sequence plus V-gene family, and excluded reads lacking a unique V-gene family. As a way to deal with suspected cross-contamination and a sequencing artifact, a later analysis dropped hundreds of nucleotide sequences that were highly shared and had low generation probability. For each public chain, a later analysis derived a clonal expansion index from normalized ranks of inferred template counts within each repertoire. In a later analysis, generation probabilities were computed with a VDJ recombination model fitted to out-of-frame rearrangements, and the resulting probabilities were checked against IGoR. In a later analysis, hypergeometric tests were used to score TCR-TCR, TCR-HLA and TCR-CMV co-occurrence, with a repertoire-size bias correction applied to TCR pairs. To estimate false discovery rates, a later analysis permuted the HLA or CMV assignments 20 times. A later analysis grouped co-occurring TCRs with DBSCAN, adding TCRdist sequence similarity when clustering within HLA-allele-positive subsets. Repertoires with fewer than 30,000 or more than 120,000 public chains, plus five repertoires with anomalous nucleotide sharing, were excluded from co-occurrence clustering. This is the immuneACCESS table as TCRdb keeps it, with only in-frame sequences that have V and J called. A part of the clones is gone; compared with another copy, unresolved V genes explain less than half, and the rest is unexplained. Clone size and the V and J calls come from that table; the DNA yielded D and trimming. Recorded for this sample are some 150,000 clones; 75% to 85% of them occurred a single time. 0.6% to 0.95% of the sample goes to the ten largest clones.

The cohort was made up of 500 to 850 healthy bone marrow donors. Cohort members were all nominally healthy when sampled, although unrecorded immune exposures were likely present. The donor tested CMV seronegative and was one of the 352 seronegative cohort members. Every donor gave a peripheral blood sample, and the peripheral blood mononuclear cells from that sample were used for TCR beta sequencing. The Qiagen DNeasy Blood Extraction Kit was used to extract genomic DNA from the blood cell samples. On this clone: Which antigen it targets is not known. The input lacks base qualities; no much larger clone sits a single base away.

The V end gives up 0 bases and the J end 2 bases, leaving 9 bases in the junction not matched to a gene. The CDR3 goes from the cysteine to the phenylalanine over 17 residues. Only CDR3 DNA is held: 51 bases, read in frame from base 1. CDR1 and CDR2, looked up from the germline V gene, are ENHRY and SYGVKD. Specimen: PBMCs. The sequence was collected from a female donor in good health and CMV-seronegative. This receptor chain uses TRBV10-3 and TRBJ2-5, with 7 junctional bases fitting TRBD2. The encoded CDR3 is CAISESRSGNYQETQYF. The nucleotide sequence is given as TGTGCCATCAGTGAGTCCCGAAGCGGGAACTATCAAGAGACCCAGTACTTC.